This T cell receptor (beta chain) came from a study of blood T cell repertoires in COVID-19. Study background: The samples span acute and convalescent COVID-19 from the United States, Italy and Spain. From T cells, B-cell-depleted T cells, or PBMCs came the material, which was cDNA or gDNA.

Germline CDR1 SGHVS, CDR2 FQNEAQ. The junction had 1 base not matched to a gene; V was cut back by 6 bases and J by 0 bases. The CDR3 has 14 amino acids. Original handling: For nucleated cells, counts were estimated from reference gene primer amplification. Assay: immunoSEQ multiplex PCR; the TCRdb copy retains only in-frame clones and omits some. For V, J and clone size, that table is used; D and trimming come from the DNA. The sample has over 95,000 clones; more than 75% are singletons. The sequence was obtained from a middle-aged man with acute or convalescent COVID-19. The chain has TRBV7-8 and TRBJ2-2; TRBD1 matches 7 bases. The sequencing input was peripheral blood. The CDR3 sequence is CASRQGANTGELFF. DNA for the CDR3: TGTGCCAGCAGGCAGGGGGCGAACACCGGGGAGCTGTTTTTT.